This TCR beta chain was recorded in a study of blood T cells in healthy people across ages. A second roughly 7 to 11 cycle PCR used barcoded and J-beta primers. TCRdb re-derived calls from the 5' RACE reads in MiXCR, one entry per CDR3 protein. The sample carries around 1,700,000 distinct CDR3 sequences, roughly 27% recorded once. The clonotype comes from a woman aged 30 to 39 in good health. The source material was blood.

Here the CDR3 reads CASSGGGALYNEQYF. Here the CDR3 DNA reads TGTGCCAGCAGTGGGGGAGGGGCCCTCTACAATGAGCAGTACTTC. The chain carries TRBV2 and TRBJ2-1; 7 bases align to TRBD2. The tail of the sequence fits TRBJ2-7 better, so the J call may be wrong. Germline V CDR1 and CDR2: SNHLY, FYNNEI. The CDR3 runs to 15 residues.